These 25 T cell receptor beta chains were all obtained from the same sample, sequenced in a study of CD8 T cells in ankylosing spondylitis. General study results and limits: Blood of patients with ankylosing spondylitis appeared to be characterized by a TCR beta motif of 8 or 9 highly homologous variants.

Their antigens remain unidentified. TCRdb re-called the 5' RACE reads with MiXCR, one entry per CDR3 protein. The profile covers a few hundred thousand distinct CDR3 sequences, with 20% to 25% appearing a single time and about 16% taken by the ten largest. The sequencing input was blood, either unsorted or a sorted T cell fraction (not recorded which). These receptors originate from a male donor with ankylosing spondylitis.

This clonotype was observed a handful of times. This chain joins TRBV5-1 and TRBJ2-3; perhaps TRBD1 as D (5 bases). This CDR3 is built from 17 residues. In germline, CDR1 is SGHRS, CDR2 YFSETQ. Trimming cost V 0 bases and J 2 bases, with 16 bases left between them. The CDR3 sequence is CASSLEGRAPNTDTQYF. The CDR3 DNA follows: TGCGCCAGCAGCTTGGAAGGCAGGGCCCCTAACACAGATACGCAGTATTTT. Complete variable domain (other parts from reference TRBV5-1 and TRBJ2-3): KAGVTQTPRYLIKTRGQQVTLSCSPISGHRSVSWYQQTPGQGLQFLFEYFSETQRNKGNFPGRFSGRQFSNSRSEMNVSTLELGDSALYLCASSLEGRAPNTDTQYFGPGTRLTVL.

This clonotype occurred a few times. The chain links TRBV4-1 to TRBJ2-4, with 9 bases matching TRBD2. The CDR3 is 18 residues long. The germline V gene encodes CDR1 MGHRA and CDR2 YSYEKL. V lost 4 bases and J lost 0; bases outside the gene matches: 10. CDR3 sequence reads: CASSPGVAGARAKNIQYF. The CDR3 DNA is TGCGCCAGCAGCCCAGGGGTAGCGGGGGCGAGAGCCAAAAACATTCAGTACTTC.

The V and J genes are TRBV29-1 and TRBJ2-1; 8 bases map to TRBD2. V gave up 4 bases and J gave up 7 bases; unmatched junction bases: 9. The V gene's germline CDR1 is SQVTM and CDR2 ANQGSEA. This CDR3 is built from 14 residues. The DNA for the CDR3 is TGCAGCGTTGTTCGAGCGGGAGCTTTGAATGAGCAGTTCTTC. Protein product: CSVVRAGALNEQFF.

This clonotype appeared a few times. The chain recombines TRBV7-9 with TRBJ2-3; 9 bases are a match to TRBD1. Germline-derived CDR1 and CDR2 are SEHNR and FQNEAQ (reference sequence). CDR3 length: 15 residues. V lost 6 bases, J lost 5 bases, and 9 bases stayed unmatched. CDR3 nucleotides: TGTGCCAGCAGTAATACAGGGGGCGCGGTAGATACGCAGTATTTT. Amino acids: CASSNTGGAVDTQYF.

This chain uses TRBV12-3 or TRBV12-4 with TRBJ2-5; tentative D call: TRBD2 (5 bases). Trimming took 6 bases from V and 5 from J, leaving 19 bases between them. The CDR3 spans 15 residues. CDR3: CASSRTVGYQETQYF. CDR3 in DNA: TGTGCCAGCAGCCGGACTGTGGGGTATCAGGAGACCCAGTACTTC.

This clonotype was picked up a small number of times. The chain recombines TRBV29-1 with TRBJ2-1, with 8 bases identical to TRBD1. With 5 bases clipped from V and 6 bases from J, the junction kept 12 bases outside the gene matches. CDR1 and CDR2 (germline): SQVTM, ANQGSEA. The CDR3 has 15 amino acids. Written as DNA, the CDR3 is TGCAGCGTTTCCCGGACAGGGCTTTTGGTCAATGAGCAGTTCTTC. This codes for CSVSRTGLLVNEQFF.

This clonotype was found a few times. The genes are TRBV29-1 and TRBJ2-2; D is unclear. Trimming pared 4 bases from V and 3 bases from J, leaving 12 bases between. This CDR3 is 14 amino acids long. The germline gives CDR1 SQVTM, CDR2 ANQGSEA. This chain's CDR3 is CSVATVGDTGELFF. CDR3 coding DNA: TGCAGCGTTGCGACGGTTGGGGACACCGGGGAGCTGTTTTTT.

V and J are TRBV28 and TRBJ2-5, with 9 bases identical to TRBD1. CDR3 length: 14 amino acids. The germline CDR1 and CDR2 sequences are MDHEN and SYDVKM. Trimming removed 6 bases from V and 5 bases from J; junction bases left unmatched: 7. The CDR3 reads CASSPAGTGETQYF. The CDR3 nucleotides are TGTGCCAGCAGCCCTGCCGGGACAGGGGAGACCCAGTACTTC.

The chain joins TRBV5-1 to TRBJ2-1; 8 bases line up with TRBD2. The V gene's germline CDR1 is SGHRS and CDR2 YFSETQ. V shed 3 bases and J 1 base; nucleotides not matched to a gene: 3. This CDR3 has 15 amino acids. CDR3 loop: CASSYGTSSYNEQFF. Here the CDR3 DNA reads TGCGCCAGCAGCTACGGGACTAGTTCCTACAATGAGCAGTTCTTC.

This clonotype was observed a handful of times. The rearrangement links TRBV21-1 to TRBJ2-1; TRBD1, as called in the table, went unchecked against the DNA. TRBV21-1 is annotated as a pseudogene. The CDR3 contains 18 residues. The CDR3 DNA reads TGTGCCAGCAGCTCCCTGCGCCGGGACACAATGTCAGTTAATGAGCAGTTCTTC. Amino acid sequence: CASSSLRRDTMSVNEQFF.

This clonotype was picked up a small number of times. The V call is TRBV5-1, the J call TRBJ2-3; D is possibly TRBD1 (6 bases). V lost 0 bases to trimming and J lost 2 bases, with 13 bases between them. This CDR3 is built from 16 residues. The germline V gene has CDR1 SGHRS and CDR2 YFSETQ. The DNA for the CDR3 is TGCGCCAGCAGCTTGGCGGGTACAGGGAACACAGATACGCAGTATTTT. This encodes CASSLAGTGNTDTQYF.

This clonotype was seen many times. The CDR3 reads CASSLAGAYNEQFF. CDR3 bases: TGTGCCAGCAGTTTGGCGGGTGCCTACAATGAGCAGTTCTTC. The V and J genes are TRBV12-3 or TRBV12-4 and TRBJ2-1; perhaps TRBD2 as D (5 bases). The CDR3 is 14 residues long. V dropped 3 bases and J dropped 2 bases, with 8 bases sitting between them.

This clonotype was detected a few times. The J gene is TRBJ2-3, the V gene TRBV4-3, with 7 bases matching TRBD1. The CDR3 runs 14 residues. From germline, CDR1 is LGHNA and CDR2 YSLEER. The V segment lost 1 base and the J segment 7 bases; nucleotides outside the gene matches: 5. CDR3 nucleotides: TGCGCCAGCAGCCAAGTTGAGGGGGCGAATACGCAGTATTTT. This sequence encodes CASSQVEGANTQYF.

This clonotype has just a few counts. The genes are TRBV9 and TRBJ2-7; a possible D gene is TRBD1 (6 bases). The V gene's germline CDR1 is SGDLS and CDR2 YYNGEE. The CDR3 contains 13 residues. V lost 0 bases, J lost 7 bases, and 11 bases lay in between. CDR3 nucleotides: TGTGCCAGCAGCGTAGGGGGTCAGGGGGAGCAGTACTTC. This codes for CASSVGGQGEQYF.

This clonotype occurred many times. V usage is TRBV11-2 and J usage is TRBJ2-7; D might be TRBD1 (6 bases). This CDR3 contains 15 residues. The V gene lost 1 base and the J gene lost 0 bases, with 10 bases spanning the gap. Germline V lookup: CDR1 SGHAT, CDR2 FQNNGV. CDR3 coding DNA: TGTGCCAGCAGCTTAGGCTTGGACAGCTCCTACGAGCAGTACTTC. It is translated as CASSLGLDSSYEQYF.

The chain carries TRBV7-6 and TRBJ2-1; D may correspond to TRBD1 or TRBD2 (6 bases each). This CDR3 is 14 amino acids long. Trimming took off 4 bases at V and 11 bases at J, with 18 bases between the two ends. Germline V gene data show CDR1 as SGHVS and CDR2 as FNYEAQ. The CDR3 protein is CASSSKNGGTQQFF. CDR3 DNA sequence: TGTGCCAGCAGCTCCAAAAATGGGGGGACACAGCAGTTCTTC.

This clonotype was observed a few times. This chain connects TRBV20-1 to TRBJ2-1, with TRBD2 identical over 12 bases. Germline V lookup: CDR1 DFQATT, CDR2 SNEGSKA (reference sequence). CDR3 length: 18 amino acids. CDR3: CRALGGLAGSSSYNEQFF. CDR3 nucleotide sequence: TGCAGGGCCCTAGGAGGACTAGCGGGATCGAGCTCCTACAATGAGCAGTTCTTC.

This clonotype has a handful of counts. The gene calls are TRBV3-1 and TRBJ2-3; possible D gene TRBD2, 5 bases. From germline, CDR1 is LGHDT and CDR2 YNNKEL (reference sequence). This CDR3 is 15 amino acids long. V was shortened by 4 bases and J by 1 base, with 12 bases between the two germline ends. DNA for the CDR3: TGTGCCAGCAGCCTATCGGGGAGAGGCACAGATACGCAGTATTTT. Translation: CASSLSGRGTDTQYF.

In its sample, this clonotype was seen a few times. This rearrangement joins TRBV29-1 to TRBJ2-3, with D unresolved. The CDR3 consists of 14 residues. Trimming removed 6 bases at V and 4 bases at J, with 17 bases between. The germline V gene encodes CDR1 SQVTM and CDR2 ANQGSEA. The CDR3 here is CSVPLVVAPDTQYF. The CDR3 region has the DNA TGCAGCGTCCCTTTGGTTGTAGCCCCAGATACGCAGTATTTT.

This clonotype showed up many times. The chain has TRBV3-1 and TRBJ2-2; 11 bases agree with TRBD2. The CDR3 covers 17 residues. CDR1 LGHDT and CDR2 YNNKEL come from the germline V gene (reference sequence). Trimming cost V 4 bases and J 1 base; bases outside gene matches: 5. Written as DNA, the CDR3 is TGTGCCAGCAGCCCTTTTGGGACTAGCGGGAACACCGGGGAGCTGTTTTTT. The encoded protein is CASSPFGTSGNTGELFF.

This rearrangement joins TRBV28 to TRBJ2-1, with 8 bases fitting TRBD2. V gave up 5 bases and J gave up 4 bases; unmatched junction bases: 10. This CDR3 is 16 amino acids long. Per the germline V gene, CDR1 is MDHEN and CDR2 is SYDVKM. The CDR3 DNA reads as TGTGCCAGCAGTAACGGCCGGAGCGGGAGTTACAATGAGCAGTTCTTC. Translating gives CASSNGRSGSYNEQFF.

This clonotype turned up a few times. The chain joins TRBV21-1 to TRBJ2-1. TRBV21-1 constitutes a pseudogene. The CDR3 spans 16 residues. CDR3 sequence: CASSKGKHSGSNEQFF. CDR3 nucleotide sequence: TGTGCCAGCAGCAAAGGGAAGCATTCTGGGTCAAATGAGCAGTTCTTC.

This clonotype has only a few counts. The rearrangement links TRBV20-1 to TRBJ2-5; 7 bases are shared with TRBD1. This CDR3 has 14 amino acids. Unmatched junction bases numbered 4, after V lost 1 base and J lost 2 bases. Looked up from germline, CDR1 is DFQATT and CDR2 is SNEGSKA (reference sequence). Here the CDR3 DNA reads TGCAGTGCTAGAGGAGGGACAGCTCAAGAGACCCAGTACTTC. It codes for CSARGGTAQETQYF.

This clonotype was observed at least ten times. The V gene is TRBV12-3 or TRBV12-4, the J gene TRBJ1-6; tentatively, D is TRBD1 (6 bases). Trimming left V 6 bases short and J 10 bases short, with 13 bases between. The CDR3 sequence is 13 residues long. This CDR3 reads CASSLEGVSPLHF. CDR3 bases: TGTGCCAGCAGCCTAGAGGGGGTGTCACCCCTCCACTTT.

The CDR3 DNA follows: TGTGCCAGCTCACCAGCGGGGGTCGAGCAGTACTTC. As protein: CASSPAGVEQYF. V usage is TRBV18 and J usage is TRBJ2-7; 7 bases align to TRBD2. CDR3 length: 12 amino acids. V shed 2 bases, J shed 6 bases, and the junction held 1 base outside the gene matches. Germline assignment: CDR1 KGHSH and CDR2 LQKENI.